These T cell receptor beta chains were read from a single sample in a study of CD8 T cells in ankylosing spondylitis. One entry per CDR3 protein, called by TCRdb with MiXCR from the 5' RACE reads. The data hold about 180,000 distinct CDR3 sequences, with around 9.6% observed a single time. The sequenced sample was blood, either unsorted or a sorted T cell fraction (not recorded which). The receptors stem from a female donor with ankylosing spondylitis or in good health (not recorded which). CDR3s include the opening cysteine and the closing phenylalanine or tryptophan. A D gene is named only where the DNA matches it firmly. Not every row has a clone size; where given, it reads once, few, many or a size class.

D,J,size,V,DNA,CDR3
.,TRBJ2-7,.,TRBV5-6,TGTGCCAGCAGCTTAGGTGAGATCGGCTACGAGCAGTACTTC,CASSLGEIGYEQYF
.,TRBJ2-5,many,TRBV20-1,TGCAGTGCTAGAACGGGAATCCCCCAAGAGACCCAGTACTTC,CSARTGIPQETQYF
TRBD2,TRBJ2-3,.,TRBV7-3,TGTGCCAGCAGCCTCCAGACTAGCGGCTCAGATACGCAGTATTTT,CASSLQTSGSDTQYF
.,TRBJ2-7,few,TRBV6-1,TGTGCCAGCAGCCGGGCCCGCCCGGGAGAGGGGACGTACGAGCAGTACTTC,CASSRARPGEGTYEQYF
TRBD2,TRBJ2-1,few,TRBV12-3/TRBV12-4,TGTGCCAGCAGTCAGACTAGCGGGAGAGGAGAAAACAATGAGCAGTTCTTC,CASSQTSGRGENNEQFF
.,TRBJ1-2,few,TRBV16,TGTGCCAGCAGCCCCTTGGGGGATGGCTACACCTTC,CASSPLGDGYTF
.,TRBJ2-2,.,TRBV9,TGTGCCAGCAGCAAAGAGGGGGTGAAGTATGGCGGGGAGCTGTTTTTT,CASSKEGVKYGGELFF
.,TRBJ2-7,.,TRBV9,TGTGCCAGCAGCGTAGGGGCAGGCCTCTACGAGCAGTACTTC,CASSVGAGLYEQYF
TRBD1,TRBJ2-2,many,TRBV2,TGTGCCAGCAGTGGATGGGACAGGGTCACCGGGGAGCTGTTTTTT,CASSGWDRVTGELFF
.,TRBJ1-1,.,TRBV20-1,TGCAGTGCTAGAGAGGCAGGGAGAGACACTGAAGCTTTCTTT,CSAREAGRDTEAFF
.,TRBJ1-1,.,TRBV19,TGTGCCAGTAACCCCTCGAGGGGAAGGGGAACTGAAGCTTTCTTT,CASNPSRGRGTEAFF